This T cell receptor beta chain was observed in a study of blood T cell repertoires in COVID-19. The wider study: Some COVID-19 samples were acute and others convalescent; all came from the United States, Italy and Spain. Sources were T cells, B-cell-depleted T cells, or PBMCs; the material itself was cDNA or gDNA.

As handled by the study authors: How many nucleated cells were present was estimated from reference gene primer amplification. Profiling relied on immunoSEQ multiplex PCR, and the TCRdb table lists in-frame clones only, not all of them. The V and J calls and clone size come from that table; D and trimming were worked out from the DNA. The top ten clones hold approximately 1.5% of a sample with around 70,000 clones, around nine tenths of them seen once. V lost 5 bases, J lost 1 base, and 16 bases lay in between. Germline assignment: CDR1 SNHLY and CDR2 FYNNEI. The CDR3 extends over 16 amino acids. The chain joins TRBV2 to TRBJ2-3; D gene uncertain. The specimen sequenced was peripheral blood. The TCR sequence derives from a man in his forties or fifties with acute or convalescent COVID-19. The CDR3 sequence is CASSSNGLEGTDTQYF. The CDR3 DNA sequence: TGTGCCAGCAGTTCAAACGGCTTAGAGGGCACAGATACGCAGTATTTT.